These 32 T cell receptor beta chains share one sample of origin, sequenced in a study of identical twins. One entry per CDR3 protein, called by TCRdb with MiXCR from the 5' RACE reads. Of around 960,000 distinct CDR3 sequences listed, 12% are singletons. These sequences were also reported in another study, on yellow fever vaccine responses in identical twins.

Sequences were obtained from PBMCs. The origin of the receptors is a woman under 30 in good health.

V gene TRBV12-3 or TRBV12-4 combines with J gene TRBJ1-1, with D maybe TRBD1 (5 bases). The CDR3 contains 12 residues. Trimming removed 7 bases from V and 4 bases from J, with 10 bases in between. The CDR3 DNA sequence: TGTGCCAGCACCAACGGGGGCACTGAAGCTTTCTTT. Its translation: CASTNGGTEAFF.

This clonotype was recorded many times. This chain joins TRBV7-9 and TRBJ1-6; maybe TRBD1 (6 bases). Germline V gene data show CDR1 as SEHNR and CDR2 as FQNEAQ (reference sequence). Trimming stripped 1 base from V and 5 bases from J, with 9 bases between. The CDR3 runs 15 residues. CDR3 protein: CASSLGTADNSPLHF. The CDR3, as DNA: TGTGCCAGCAGCTTAGGGACAGCAGATAATTCACCCCTCCACTTT.

This clonotype was detected a few times. This chain links TRBV28 with TRBJ2-7; no reliable D call. CDR1 is MDHEN, CDR2 SYDVKM, per germline. The CDR3 consists of 12 residues. Trimming took 10 bases from V and 7 from J, leaving 17 bases between them. The CDR3 DNA reads TGTGCCACCACCGGACCAACCGGGGAGCAGTACTTC. This translates into CATTGPTGEQYF.

The chain carries TRBV6-1 and TRBJ1-4; 9 bases agree with TRBD1. The CDR3 runs 14 residues. V was clipped by 6 bases and J by 7 bases; unmatched bases: 6. Germline CDR1 reads MNHNS; CDR2 reads SASEGT. CDR3 loop: CASRIGQGREKLFF. Written as DNA, the CDR3 is TGTGCCAGCAGAATTGGACAGGGGCGTGAAAAACTGTTTTTT.

This clonotype was seen only a few times. The chain couples TRBV9 to TRBJ2-3, with TRBD2 identical over 7 bases. The CDR3 length is 15 residues. Unmatched junction bases numbered 11, after V lost 6 bases and J lost 4 bases. Germline lookup yields CDR1 SGDLS and CDR2 YYNGEE. The CDR3 loop is CASNSLGGEADTQYF. The CDR3 DNA is TGTGCCAGCAACTCTCTGGGAGGGGAAGCAGATACGCAGTATTTT.

V usage is TRBV5-1 and J usage is TRBJ2-2, with no clear D. The germline V gene encodes CDR1 SGHRS and CDR2 YFSETQ. Trimming stripped 2 bases from V and 0 bases from J, with 8 bases between. The CDR3 loop spans 15 amino acids. The CDR3 is CASSLWQSNTGELFF. The CDR3 coding sequence is TGCGCCAGCAGCTTATGGCAATCGAACACCGGGGAGCTGTTTTTT.

This clonotype was recorded a few times. The CDR3 end shows no conserved phenylalanine or tryptophan, and so a read error is likely. The chain couples TRBV11-2 to TRBJ2-2; D remains ambiguous. V shed 2 bases and J shed 3 bases, with 10 bases lying between them. Germline V lookup: CDR1 SGHAT, CDR2 FQNNGV. The CDR3 spans 15 residues. CDR3 nucleotide sequence: TGTGCCAGCAGCTTACTCCTGGGATACACCGGGGAGCTGTTTCTT. The encoded protein is CASSLLLGYTGELFL.

The genes are TRBV11-2 and TRBJ2-1, with D tentatively TRBD2 (7 bases). Trimming shortened V by 1 base and J by 10 bases, and 14 bases separated the two germline ends. Germline V gene sequence: CDR1 SGHAT, CDR2 FQNNGV. The CDR3 has 14 residues. The CDR3 spells CASSLVPGGREQFF. Written as DNA, the CDR3 is TGTGCCAGCAGCTTAGTTCCGGGGGGCAGAGAGCAGTTCTTC.

V is TRBV7-3 and J is TRBJ2-7, with D perhaps matching TRBD1 (6 bases). The CDR3 sequence is 15 residues long. The germline V and J ends were trimmed by 1 base and 6 bases, with 16 bases remaining between them. Germline CDR1 reads SGHTA; CDR2 reads FQGTGA. CDR3 bases: TGTGCCAGCAGCTTAATGCCCCGGGAAGGGGGCGAGCAGTACTTC. Protein: CASSLMPREGGEQYF.

The rearrangement links TRBV12-3 or TRBV12-4 to TRBJ2-3; D is unresolved. The CDR3 has 16 residues. The V and J ends lost 5 bases and 3 bases respectively, with 18 bases between them. CDR3 amino acids: CASSPYGRSRTDTQYF. Here the CDR3 DNA reads TGTGCCAGCAGTCCCTATGGGCGCTCGAGAACAGATACGCAGTATTTT.

In this sample, this clonotype turned up many times. This chain connects TRBV4-1 to TRBJ2-2; either TRBD1 or TRBD2 may fit D (5 bases each). Germline V gene data show CDR1 as MGHRA and CDR2 as YSYEKL. This CDR3 has 16 residues. The germline V and J ends were trimmed by 3 bases and 2 bases, with 13 bases remaining between them. The CDR3 DNA reads TGCGCCAGCAGCCATAGGGGAGCCCTAAACACCGGGGAGCTGTTTTTT. It translates to CASSHRGALNTGELFF.

The genes are TRBV14 and TRBJ2-1; 10 nucleotides line up with TRBD2. The J segment lost 4 bases and the V segment lost 1 base, leaving 4 bases of the junction unmatched. Germline assignment: CDR1 SGHDN and CDR2 FVKESK. The CDR3 sequence is 16 residues long. CDR3: CASSQVWTSGYNEQFF. The CDR3 DNA reads TGTGCCAGCAGCCAAGTATGGACTAGCGGTTACAATGAGCAGTTCTTC.

The chain links TRBV5-5 to TRBJ2-3; TRBD2 matches at 7 bases. The ends lost 7 bases at V and 3 bases at J; junction bases unmatched: 11. Germline CDR1 reads SGHKS; CDR2 reads YYEKEE (reference sequence). The CDR3 extends over 15 amino acids. Here the CDR3 DNA reads TGTGCCAGCCAACTACGGGGGGAGGATACAGATACGCAGTATTTT. Translation gives CASQLRGEDTDTQYF.

This clonotype was recorded a few times. CDR3 region: CASSLAWYREYEQFF. CDR3 nucleotides: TGCGCCAGCAGCTTGGCTTGGTACAGGGAGTATGAGCAGTTCTTC. The rearrangement joins TRBV5-1 to TRBJ2-1; D may be TRBD1 (6 bases). This CDR3 has 15 amino acids. Germline V CDR1 and CDR2: SGHRS, YFSETQ. Trimming shortened V by 0 bases and J by 8 bases, and 15 bases separated the two germline ends.

In this sample, this clonotype turned up a few times. The rearrangement links TRBV5-1 to TRBJ2-3, with D perhaps matching TRBD2 (6 bases). Trimming took off 5 bases at V and 2 bases at J, with 12 bases between the two ends. Germline-derived CDR1 and CDR2 are SGHRS and YFSETQ. The CDR3 length is 14 residues. CDR3 sequence: CASRWDFSTDTQYF. In DNA, the CDR3 is TGCGCCAGCAGATGGGACTTCTCCACAGATACGCAGTATTTT.

J is TRBJ2-7 and V is TRBV20-1; 8 positions match TRBD2. The junction had 4 bases not matched to a gene; V was cut back by 1 base and J by 5 bases. Germline loops: CDR1 DFQATT, CDR2 SNEGSKA (reference sequence). The CDR3 runs 13 residues. The CDR3 sequence is CSARATSGHEQYF. The DNA for the CDR3 is TGCAGTGCTAGAGCAACTAGCGGACACGAGCAGTACTTC.

In its sample, this clonotype was seen a few times. The chain combines TRBV2 with TRBJ1-3; no definite D call. Germline V gene sequence: CDR1 SNHLY, CDR2 FYNNEI. The V and J ends lost 6 bases and 0 bases respectively, with 12 bases between them. CDR3 length: 15 residues. CDR3 DNA sequence: TGTGCCAGCAGCGTCGACCGACTCTCTGGAAACACCATATATTTT. This codes for CASSVDRLSGNTIYF.

In regard to this clonotype: The germline gene is not matched at one end of the junction; a read error may be the cause. V is TRBV4-1 and J is TRBJ2-7; D might be TRBD2 (6 bases). CDR3 length equals 14 residues. Germline assignment: CDR1 MGHRA and CDR2 YSYEKL. In DNA form, the CDR3 reads TGCGTCAGCAGCCCAAGTTCTAGCGCCTACGAGCAGTACTTC. It encodes CVSSPSSSAYEQYF.

This clonotype was counted at least ten times. CDR3 in amino acids: CASRTGSYEQYF. In DNA, the CDR3 is TGTGCCAGCAGGACAGGGAGCTACGAGCAGTACTTC. The chain combines TRBV11-2 with TRBJ2-7; TRBD1 matches at 7 bases. This CDR3 spans 12 amino acids. CDR1 and CDR2 (germline): SGHAT, FQNNGV. Trimming at V came to 6 bases and at J to 3 bases, leaving 2 bases not matched to a gene.

The chain couples TRBV5-1 to TRBJ1-2; D remains ambiguous. V was clipped by 2 bases and J by 2 bases, with 10 bases between them. The germline V gene has CDR1 SGHRS and CDR2 YFSETQ. The CDR3 is made up of 14 amino acids. CDR3 sequence (DNA): TGCGCCAGCAGCTTTGATCCACGAAACTATGGCTACACCTTC. Translated, it gives CASSFDPRNYGYTF.

In its sample, this clonotype was seen a few times. The chain uses TRBV20-1 and TRBJ2-2; 10 positions agree with TRBD1. The CDR3 runs 15 residues. Germline CDR1 and CDR2: DFQATT and SNEGSKA (reference sequence). After removal of 5 bases from V and 4 bases from J, the junction contained 7 bases not matched to a gene. Here the CDR3 DNA reads TGCAGTGCTCCAAGACAGGGGGCGACCACCGGGGAGCTGTTTTTT. Encoded protein: CSAPRQGATTGELFF.

J is TRBJ2-5 and V is TRBV12-5; 11 bases match TRBD2. Germline-derived CDR1 and CDR2 are LGHNT and FRNRAP. CDR3 size: 15 residues. With 6 bases clipped from V and 1 base from J, the junction kept 4 bases outside the gene matches. CDR3 nucleotide sequence: TGTGCTAGTGGACTCGGGACTAGCGGCCAAGAGACCCAGTACTTC. Protein: CASGLGTSGQETQYF.

The chain is built from TRBV28 and TRBJ2-1; TRBD2 matches 11 bases. The CDR3 totals 21 residues. Germline CDR1 reads MDHEN; CDR2 reads SYDVKM. J lost 8 bases, V lost 6 bases, and 27 bases had no gene match. Written as DNA, the CDR3 is TGTGCCAGCAGCCAACCCGGTGGCCTAGCGGGGGGCGCCCTACTCTCGTATGAGCAGTTCTTC. Residues: CASSQPGGLAGGALLSYEQFF.

In this sample, this clonotype turned up a few times. The chain couples TRBV5-1 to TRBJ1-1; D ambiguous. V was trimmed by 1 base and J by 2 bases, leaving 15 bases between them. The CDR3 has 16 amino acids. Germline loops: CDR1 SGHRS, CDR2 YFSETQ. The chain's CDR3 is CASSLLRANGNTEAFF. CDR3 in DNA: TGCGCCAGCAGCTTGTTAAGGGCGAACGGAAACACTGAAGCTTTCTTT.

This clonotype was seen ten or more times. This rearrangement joins TRBV20-1 to TRBJ1-2; D is perhaps TRBD1 (5 bases). V was pared by 6 bases and J by 5 bases, with 19 bases between. The V gene's germline CDR1 is DFQATT and CDR2 SNEGSKA (reference sequence). The CDR3 has 14 residues. The CDR3 protein is CSALTSRERYGYTF. The CDR3, as DNA: TGCAGTGCACTCACCTCCAGGGAACGGTATGGCTACACCTTC.

This chain joins TRBV2 and TRBJ2-2, with TRBD2 identical over 13 bases. Trimming cost V 6 bases and J 1 base; bases outside gene matches: 11. The CDR3 has 19 residues. Per the germline V gene, CDR1 is SNHLY and CDR2 is FYNNEI. The CDR3 nucleotides read TGTGCCAGCAGGGTCGGACTAGCGGGAGTATGGCGGAACACCGGGGAGCTGTTTTTT. Amino acid sequence: CASRVGLAGVWRNTGELFF.

In this sample, this clonotype turned up a few times. The chain employs TRBV20-1 and TRBJ2-3; TRBD1 matches at 9 bases. This CDR3 is 16 amino acids long. Germline CDR1 reads DFQATT; CDR2 reads SNEGSKA (reference sequence). The ends lost 3 bases at V and 3 bases at J; junction bases unmatched: 10. CDR3 DNA sequence: TGCAGTGCTAGGCCCCGCGGGACAGGGAGTACAGATACGCAGTATTTT. This sequence encodes CSARPRGTGSTDTQYF.

CDR3 loop: CASSFSTGPTGELFF. The CDR3 DNA sequence: TGTGCCAGCTCATTCAGTACAGGGCCCACCGGGGAGCTGTTTTTT. The chain uses TRBV18 and TRBJ2-2, with D maybe TRBD1 (6 bases). Trimming took 5 bases from V and 4 from J, leaving 14 bases between them. The CDR3 runs 15 residues. Germline CDR1 and CDR2: KGHSH and LQKENI.

The gene calls are TRBV15 and TRBJ1-2; D uncertain. Trimming cost V 0 bases and J 4 bases, with 12 bases left between them. The CDR3 contains 15 residues. Germline V lookup: CDR1 LNHNV, CDR2 YYDKDF (reference sequence). DNA for the CDR3: TGTGCCACCAGCAGAGAAATAGCAGCTGTCTATGGCTACACCTTC. Protein product: CATSREIAAVYGYTF.

Many counts were recorded for this clonotype. This chain connects TRBV5-1 to TRBJ2-3; 7 nucleotides align to TRBD2. With 3 bases clipped from V and 2 bases from J, the junction kept 9 bases outside the gene matches. The CDR3 has 16 amino acids. From germline, CDR1 is SGHRS and CDR2 YFSETQ. The CDR3 DNA reads as TGCGCCAGCAGCTCCCCCCTAGCGGCCACCACAGATACGCAGTATTTT. Protein product: CASSSPLAATTDTQYF.

There are many counts of this clonotype. The chain uses TRBV21-1 and TRBJ2-4; TRBD1, the table's D call, lacks a check against the DNA. TRBV21-1 has pseudogene status. The CDR3 spans 16 residues. The CDR3 protein is CASSKGAGSPKNIQYF. The CDR3, as DNA: TGTGCCAGCAGCAAAGGGGCAGGGTCCCCCAAAAACATTCAGTACTTC.

This clonotype was seen a handful of times. CDR3 in DNA: TGCGCCAGCAGCTGGTCTAGCGGGAGGTTGGTATCCTACAATGAGCAGTTCTTC. Encoded protein: CASSWSSGRLVSYNEQFF. The chain has TRBV5-1 and TRBJ2-1, with 11 bases lining up with TRBD2. Germline CDR1 SGHRS, CDR2 YFSETQ. The CDR3 totals 18 residues. Losses at the gene ends were 3 bases for V and 1 base for J; bases not matched to a gene: 9.